These 32 T cell receptor beta chains were sequenced from one sample in a study of blood T cell repertoires in COVID-19. Repertoires were generated with immunoSEQ multiplex PCR, while TCRdb's copy carries only in-frame clones and drops some. Among tens of thousands of clones listed, approximately 83% were seen once. Sequenced: peripheral blood. The receptors originated from an elderly man with acute or convalescent COVID-19.

This clone was observed a few times. This rearrangement joins TRBV19 to TRBJ2-3; TRBD1 agrees at 10 bases. The CDR3 is 16 residues long. Germline trimming cut 5 bases from V and 1 base from J; bases unmatched to any gene: 6. Looked up from germline, CDR1 is LNHDA and CDR2 is SQIVND (reference sequence). CDR3 in DNA: TGTGCCAGTAGTCGTAGACAGGGGGCCGGCACAGATACGCAGTATTTT. Protein sequence: CASSRRQGAGTDTQYF. Full variable domain (rest looked up from reference TRBV19 and TRBJ2-3): DGGITQSPKYLFRKEGQNVTLSCEQNLNHDAMYWYRQDPGQGLRLIYYSQIVNDFQKGDIAEGYSVSREKKESFPLTVTSAQKNPTAFYLCASSRRQGAGTDTQYFGPGTRLTVL.

This chain links TRBV5-5 with TRBJ1-6; possible D gene TRBD1, 6 bases. Trimming pared 0 bases from V and 10 bases from J, leaving 11 bases between. This CDR3 is 14 amino acids long. Germline V CDR1 and CDR2: SGHKS, YYEKEE (reference sequence). The chain's CDR3 is CASSLDRVVSPLHF. CDR3 bases: TGTGCCAGCAGCTTGGACAGGGTAGTCTCACCCCTCCACTTT.

This sequence joins TRBV19 and TRBJ2-7; tentatively, D is TRBD1 (5 bases). The V gene lost 5 bases and the J gene lost 6 bases, with 14 bases spanning the gap. In germline, CDR1 is LNHDA, CDR2 SQIVND (reference sequence). The CDR3 spans 13 residues. The CDR3 region has the DNA TGTGCCAGTAGTCCCCCAGGGCCAAGCGAGCAGTACTTC. Its translation is CASSPPGPSEQYF.

This chain connects TRBV7-9 to TRBJ2-1; D ambiguous. Germline CDR1 reads SEHNR; CDR2 reads FQNEAQ (reference sequence). The CDR3 totals 15 residues. The ends were cut back, 0 bases at V and 3 bases at J, with 9 bases in the middle. CDR3 residues: CASSLAGTFYNEQFF. CDR3 bases: TGTGCCAGCAGCTTAGCGGGCACCTTCTACAATGAGCAGTTCTTC.

V usage is TRBV18 and J usage is TRBJ1-5; D remains unclear. Looked up from germline, CDR1 is KGHSH and CDR2 is LQKENI. Trimming pared 3 bases from V and 7 bases from J, leaving 7 bases between. The CDR3 extends over 12 amino acids. The CDR3 is CASSPAGQPQHF. The CDR3 DNA reads TGTGCCAGCTCACCGGCGGGACAGCCCCAGCATTTT.

This chain links TRBV5-5 with TRBJ1-6, with D possibly matching TRBD1 (5 bases). The CDR3 is 19 amino acids. Per the germline V gene, CDR1 is SGHKS and CDR2 is YYEKEE (reference sequence). Trimming took off 0 bases at V and 0 bases at J, with 16 bases between the two ends. CDR3 sequence (DNA): TGTGCCAGCAGCTTGGAGCTCGGACAACTAAGCTCCTATAATTCACCCCTCCACTTT. It encodes CASSLELGQLSSYNSPLHF.

The chain joins TRBV4-3 to TRBJ1-5; D remains ambiguous. Deletions cut 0 bases from V and 6 bases from J, with 6 bases between. The CDR3 has 13 amino acids. CDR1 is LGHNA, CDR2 YSLEER, per germline. DNA for the CDR3: TGCGCCAGCAGCCAAGATCTAAGTCAGCCCCAGCATTTT. Its translation is CASSQDLSQPQHF.

The J gene is TRBJ1-5, the V gene TRBV7-2; D is ambiguous. Germline V gene lookup returns CDR1 SGHTA and CDR2 FQGNSA. The CDR3 consists of 14 residues. The germline V and J ends were trimmed by 0 bases and 7 bases, with 10 bases remaining between them. CDR3 nucleotides: TGTGCCAGCAGCTTAGCGGCAGGAGGCCAGCCCCAGCATTTT. Amino acid sequence: CASSLAAGGQPQHF.

The chain employs TRBV18 and TRBJ2-2; TRBD2 matches 10 bases. CDR3 size: 14 residues. After removal of 8 bases from V and 4 bases from J, the junction contained 4 bases not matched to a gene. CDR1 and CDR2 from the germline V gene are KGHSH and LQKENI. CDR3 residues: CASTSGRGTGELFF. CDR3 nucleotides: TGTGCCAGCACAAGCGGGAGGGGCACCGGGGAGCTGTTTTTT.

The chain employs TRBV11-2 and TRBJ2-4, with D uncertain. Germline V gives CDR1 SGHAT, CDR2 FQNNGV. The CDR3 has 13 residues. Trimming pared 3 bases from V and 4 bases from J, leaving 7 bases between. The chain's CDR3 is CASSFDIKNIQYF. The DNA for the CDR3 is TGTGCCAGCAGCTTCGACATTAAAAACATTCAGTACTTC.

The chain has TRBV27 and TRBJ1-4; 10 bases are a match to TRBD1. V lost 4 bases and J lost 1; bases outside the gene matches: 3. The germline V gene encodes CDR1 MNHEY and CDR2 SMNVEV (reference sequence). The CDR3 sequence is 16 residues long. The CDR3 coding sequence is TGTGCCAGCAGTTCGACAGGGGGCGGAACTAATGAAAAACTGTTTTTT. Translating gives CASSSTGGGTNEKLFF.

The CDR3 loop reads CSVERGTANTGELFF. The CDR3 nucleotides are TGCAGCGTTGAGAGGGGGACCGCGAACACCGGGGAGCTGTTTTTT. The chain links TRBV29-1 to TRBJ2-2; perhaps TRBD1 as D (6 bases). The V gene lost 3 bases and the J gene lost 0 bases, with 11 bases spanning the gap. Germline CDR1 SQVTM, CDR2 ANQGSEA. The CDR3 spans 15 residues.

The chain has TRBV5-5 and TRBJ2-5; no definite D call. This CDR3 contains 13 residues. The germline gives CDR1 SGHKS, CDR2 YYEKEE (reference sequence). V was clipped by 4 bases and J by 2 bases, with 9 bases between them. Written as DNA, the CDR3 is TGTGCCAGCAGCCTACTACCGCAAGAGACCCAGTACTTC. Encoded protein: CASSLLPQETQYF. Full variable domain (rest looked up from reference TRBV5-5 and TRBJ2-5): DAGVTQSPTHLIKTRGQQVTLRCSPISGHKSVSWYQQVLGQGPQFIFQYYEKEERGRGNFPDRFSARQFPNYSSELNVNALLLGDSALYLCASSLLPQETQYFGPGTRLLVL.

This chain uses TRBV7-3 with TRBJ2-1; D remains unclear. The ends were cut back, 2 bases at V and 0 bases at J, with 8 bases in the middle. The CDR3 is 15 residues long. Per the germline V gene, CDR1 is SGHTA and CDR2 is FQGTGA. The CDR3 spells CASSLQSGSYNEQFF. The DNA of the CDR3 is TGTGCCAGCAGCTTACAATCAGGCTCCTACAATGAGCAGTTCTTC.

The gene calls are TRBV12-3 or TRBV12-4 and TRBJ1-1; D remains unclear. The V and J ends lost 6 bases and 1 base respectively, with 9 bases between them. The CDR3 spans 13 residues. The CDR3 DNA sequence: TGTGCCAGCAGCTTCCCCGGGAACACTGAAGCTTTCTTT. This translates into CASSFPGNTEAFF.

The chain has TRBV4-1 and TRBJ1-3, with D maybe TRBD1 (5 bases). The CDR3 loop spans 18 amino acids. V was shortened by 2 bases and J by 0 bases, with 17 bases between the two germline ends. Germline V CDR1 and CDR2: MGHRA, YSYEKL. The CDR3 bases are TGCGCCAGCAGCCAACCCCTAGGGGCAGGCGGCTCTGGAAACACCATATATTTT. Translating gives CASSQPLGAGGSGNTIYF.

The V call is TRBV5-5, the J call TRBJ1-2, with D perhaps matching TRBD1 (6 bases). Germline CDR1 and CDR2: SGHKS and YYEKEE (reference sequence). Deletions cut 5 bases from V and 4 bases from J, with 24 bases between. The CDR3 has 17 residues. Here the CDR3 DNA reads TGTGCCAGCAGATTGTCCATTCCGGCAGGGGTGATCTATGGCTACACCTTC. This sequence encodes CASRLSIPAGVIYGYTF.

This clone was counted once. The DNA for the CDR3 is TGTGCCAGCAGAATATCTAGCGGGAGGGGAGATACGCAGTATTTT. Its protein is CASRISSGRGDTQYF. The chain joins TRBV27 to TRBJ2-3, with 12 bases identical to TRBD2. CDR1 and CDR2 from the germline V gene are MNHEY and SMNVEV (reference sequence). The CDR3 has 15 amino acids. V was pared by 6 bases and J by 5 bases, with 6 bases of the junction left unmatched.

The chain couples TRBV18 to TRBJ1-2; D gene unclear. CDR1 KGHSH and CDR2 LQKENI come from the germline V gene. CDR3 length equals 13 residues. V lost 3 bases and J 2 bases, leaving 7 bases between the germline ends. CDR3 region: CASSPRGNYGYTF. In DNA, the CDR3 is TGTGCCAGCTCACCCCGAGGGAACTATGGCTACACCTTC. Using reference TRBV18 and TRBJ1-2 for the parts outside the CDR3, the full variable domain is NAGVMQNPRHLVRRRGQEARLRCSPMKGHSHVYWYRQLPEEGLKFMVYLQKENIIDESGMPKERFSAEFPKEGPSILRIQQVVRGDSAAYFCASSPRGNYGYTFGSGTRLTVV.

The gene calls are TRBV6-4 and TRBJ1-6; TRBD1 matches at 8 bases. The CDR3 totals 14 residues. Germline lookup yields CDR1 MRHNA and CDR2 SNTAGT. J was trimmed by 10 bases and V by 4 bases; bases with no gene match: 6. The CDR3 sequence: CASSVQGEGSPLHF. Written as DNA, the CDR3 is TGTGCCAGCAGTGTACAGGGGGAGGGCTCACCCCTCCACTTT.

The V call is TRBV10-3, the J call TRBJ2-7, with D hard to call. This CDR3 has 15 residues. V was pared by 6 bases and J by 0 bases, with 15 bases between. Germline-derived CDR1 and CDR2 are ENHRY and SYGVKD. CDR3 nucleotide sequence: TGTGCCATCAGCCCCCCCCGCGGCCACTCCTACGAGCAGTACTTC. Protein: CAISPPRGHSYEQYF.

V usage is TRBV7-2 and J usage is TRBJ2-7, with 9 bases aligning to TRBD1. The germline V gene has CDR1 SGHTA and CDR2 FQGNSA. J lost 6 bases, V lost 3 bases, and 6 bases had no gene match. The CDR3 covers 14 residues. This chain's CDR3 is CASSFGTGPFEQYF. In DNA, the CDR3 is TGTGCCAGCAGCTTTGGGACAGGGCCCTTCGAGCAGTACTTC.

This chain joins TRBV7-6 and TRBJ1-1; TRBD1 matches 10 bases. V shed 5 bases and J 1 base; nucleotides not matched to a gene: 4. CDR1 and CDR2 (germline): SGHVS, FNYEAQ. The CDR3 loop spans 15 amino acids. The CDR3 region is CASSPTGGRNTEAFF. In DNA, the CDR3 is TGTGCCAGCAGCCCGACAGGGGGCAGGAACACTGAAGCTTTCTTT. The variable domain in full, completed from reference TRBV7-6 and TRBJ1-1, reads GAGVSQSPRYKVTKRGQDVALRCDPISGHVSLYWYRQALGQGPEFLTYFNYEAQQDKSGLPNDRFSAERPEGSISTLTIQRTEQRDSAMYRCASSPTGGRNTEAFFGQGTRLTVV.

The rearrangement joins TRBV7-3 to TRBJ2-1; TRBD2 aligns across 7 bases. The CDR3 length is 16 residues. The germline V gene has CDR1 SGHTA and CDR2 FQGTGA. V was clipped by 5 bases and J by 7 bases; unmatched bases: 14. The CDR3, as DNA: TGTGCCAGCAGCATTGCTAGCGGCGGGAAGGTAAATGAGCAGTTCTTC. Protein product: CASSIASGGKVNEQFF.

This clone has a handful of counts. CDR3 DNA: TGTGCCAGCAGCCAAGAAGCGACAGGGGCAGGAAACACCATATATTTT. This gives the protein CASSQEATGAGNTIYF. The genes are TRBV14 and TRBJ1-3; 8 bases are a match to TRBD1. The V and J ends lost 0 bases and 4 bases, in that order; junction bases with no gene match: 5. CDR3 length equals 16 residues. Germline V lookup: CDR1 SGHDN, CDR2 FVKESK.

CDR3 amino acids: CASSQTPATEWETQYF. For the CDR3, the DNA is TGCGCCAGCAGCCAGACACCGGCTACTGAGTGGGAGACCCAGTACTTC. This chain connects TRBV4-1 to TRBJ2-5; the D is unclear. Per germline, CDR1 MGHRA and CDR2 YSYEKL. The CDR3 spans 16 residues. Trimming left V 3 bases short and J 5 bases short, with 19 bases between.

This clone has just one count. The chain links TRBV5-4 to TRBJ2-7; D is unclear. Germline-derived CDR1 and CDR2 are SGHNT and YYREEE (reference sequence). This CDR3 contains 14 residues. V lost 2 bases to trimming and J lost 2 bases, with 11 bases between them. As DNA, the CDR3 is TGTGCCAGCAGCTTAATCCGAGGCCCCTACGAGCAGTACTTC. Translation: CASSLIRGPYEQYF.

This clone was found once. V and J are TRBV29-1 and TRBJ2-1, with 10 bases identical to TRBD2. The CDR3 is made up of 15 amino acids. With V trimmed by 6 bases and J by 0 bases, 5 bases remained unmatched. CDR1 is SQVTM, CDR2 ANQGSEA, per germline. The CDR3 region has the DNA TGCAGCGTATCGACTAGCGGGTTCTCCTACAATGAGCAGTTCTTC. It encodes CSVSTSGFSYNEQFF.

The rearrangement joins TRBV28 to TRBJ1-5; TRBD1 might be the D (6 bases). Between the trimmed V and J ends, which lost 6 bases and 1 base, there was a span of 13 bases. The CDR3 spans 15 residues. The V gene's germline CDR1 is MDHEN and CDR2 SYDVKM. The CDR3 loop reads CASSSTGGSNQPQHF. CDR3 nucleotide sequence: TGTGCCAGCAGCTCGACAGGCGGGAGCAATCAGCCCCAGCATTTT.

The V and J genes are TRBV11-1 and TRBJ2-1; 12 nucleotides line up with TRBD2. V lost 5 bases, J lost 6 bases, and 5 bases stayed unmatched. CDR1 and CDR2 (germline): SGHAT, FQDESV (reference sequence). The CDR3 has 15 amino acids. This CDR3 reads CASSLLAGGLNEQFF. CDR3 nucleotide sequence: TGTGCCAGCAGCCTCCTAGCGGGGGGGCTCAATGAGCAGTTCTTC.

This clone was counted a single time. V is TRBV7-2 and J is TRBJ2-2, with 9 nucleotides matching TRBD2. The germline gives CDR1 SGHTA, CDR2 FQGNSA. V shed 4 bases and J 10 bases; nucleotides not matched to a gene: 10. This CDR3 is 15 amino acids long. The CDR3 reads CASSSAASGIEELFF. CDR3 sequence (DNA): TGTGCCAGCAGCTCAGCGGCTAGCGGGATAGAGGAGCTGTTTTTT.

The chain uses TRBV6-6 and TRBJ1-2, with unresolved D. This CDR3 spans 15 amino acids. Germline-derived CDR1 and CDR2 are MNHNY and SVGAGI (reference sequence). The V end lost 0 bases, the J end lost 4 bases, and 12 bases lay between the germline ends. CDR3 coding DNA: TGTGCCAGCAGTTACTCGAGAGGGAGAAGCTATGGCTACACCTTC. Its translation: CASSYSRGRSYGYTF.